The 7 T cell receptor beta chains below were found in one sample sequenced in a study of T cells in Graves' hyperthyroidism and ophthalmopathy. RNA transcripts yielded amplified TCR beta CDR3 regions. The HTBI primer set served for first-round RT-PCR of the TCR CDR3. Each CDR3 protein gets one entry after TCRdb re-called the multiplex PCR reads with MiXCR. The sample lists some 400,000 distinct CDR3 sequences, approximately 12% occurring once. Input material: blood. These receptors came from a man younger than 45 with Graves' hyperthyroidism that later progressed to Graves' ophthalmopathy.

This clonotype was recorded many times. V and J are TRBV6-1 and TRBJ1-6, with no clear D. The germline V gene encodes CDR1 MNHNS and CDR2 SASEGT. V gave up 5 bases and J gave up 6 bases, with 14 bases separating them. CDR3 length: 15 residues. The CDR3 region has the DNA TGTGCCAGCAGTTACCGGCGGGAGGGTAATTCACCCCTCCACTTT. Translation gives CASSYRREGNSPLHF.

This clonotype has at least ten counts. This chain uses TRBV7-3 with TRBJ2-7; tentative D call: TRBD2 (6 bases). V gave up 2 bases and J gave up 5 bases, with 13 bases separating them. CDR1 and CDR2 (germline): SGHTA, FQGTGA. CDR3 size: 14 residues. In DNA form, the CDR3 reads TGTGCCAGCAGCTTATATGGGGGGAAGGACGAGCAGTACTTC. It translates to CASSLYGGKDEQYF.

This clonotype was seen at least ten times. The genes are TRBV6-2 or TRBV6-3 and TRBJ2-1; 10 nucleotides line up with TRBD2. Looked up from germline, CDR1 is MNHEY and CDR2 is SVGEGT. V gave up 7 bases and J gave up 2 bases; unmatched junction bases: 8. The CDR3 runs 16 residues. The CDR3 DNA sequence: TGTGCCAGCACCTCTAGCGGGGGTCCAGCCTACAATGAGCAGTTCTTC. The encoded protein is CASTSSGGPAYNEQFF.

The chain combines TRBV7-6 with TRBJ2-3; D is unresolved. The V gene's germline CDR1 is SGHVS and CDR2 FNYEAQ. CDR3 size: 14 residues. The V gene lost 5 bases and the J gene lost 6 bases, with 15 bases spanning the gap. The CDR3 DNA is TGTGCCAGCAGCCACTCCCCCGGCCGGGATACGCAGTATTTT. It codes for CASSHSPGRDTQYF.

There are many counts of this clonotype. V gene TRBV28 combines with J gene TRBJ1-5; D perhaps matches TRBD1 (5 bases). Germline loops: CDR1 MDHEN, CDR2 SYDVKM. The CDR3 sequence is 15 residues long. V was cut by 1 base and J by 6 bases, with 13 bases left in between. The CDR3 spells CASSLFRGFGQPQHF. CDR3 nucleotide sequence: TGTGCCAGCAGTTTATTTAGGGGATTCGGTCAGCCCCAGCATTTT.

This clonotype was detected ten times or more. This chain joins TRBV24-1 and TRBJ1-3; D may be TRBD1 (5 bases). This CDR3 region has 19 residues. CDR1 is KGHDR, CDR2 SFDVKD, per germline. Trimming took 4 bases from V and 7 from J, leaving 28 bases between them. The CDR3, as DNA: TGTGCCACCAGTGACGAGGGGACGGTCCGGTTTCAGGGCTGGAACACCATATATTTT. Its translation: CATSDEGTVRFQGWNTIYF.

This clonotype was recorded only once. V usage is TRBV25-1 and J usage is TRBJ2-1; D uncertain. This CDR3 comprises 12 residues. Trimming stripped 3 bases from V and 10 bases from J, with 10 bases between. Germline V CDR1 and CDR2: MGHDK, SYGVNS. DNA for the CDR3: TGTGCCAGCAGTGACTCAAGTTTCGAGCAGTTCTTC. It translates to CASSDSSFEQFF.